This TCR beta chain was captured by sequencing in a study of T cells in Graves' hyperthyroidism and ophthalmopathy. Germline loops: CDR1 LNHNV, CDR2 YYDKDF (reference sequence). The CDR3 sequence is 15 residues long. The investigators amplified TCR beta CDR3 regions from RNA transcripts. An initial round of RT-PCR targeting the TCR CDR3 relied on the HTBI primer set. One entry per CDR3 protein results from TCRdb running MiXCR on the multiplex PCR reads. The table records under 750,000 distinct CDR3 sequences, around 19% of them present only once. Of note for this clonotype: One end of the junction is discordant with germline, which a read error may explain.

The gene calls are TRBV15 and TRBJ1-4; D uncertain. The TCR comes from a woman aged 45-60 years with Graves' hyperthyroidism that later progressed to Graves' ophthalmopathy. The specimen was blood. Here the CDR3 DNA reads TGTGCCACCAGCACCGGCGGACCCAATAATGAAAAACCGTTTTTT. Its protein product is CATSTGGPNNEKPFF.